Below, 16 T cell receptor beta chains from the same sample are listed, as sequenced in a study of T cell responses to AZD1222 COVID-19 vaccine. The table came from immunoSEQ multiplex PCR; TCRdb's copy has only in-frame clones and leaves some out. The sample has around 75,000 clones, 88% seen once; the top ten hold 8% to 10%. The material sequenced was peripheral blood, taken 28 days after the second dose of the MenACWY control vaccine. Source of these receptors: an adult who received the MenACWY meningococcal vaccine as a control.

The chain employs TRBV2 and TRBJ1-2; 9 nucleotides match TRBD1. This CDR3 region has 15 residues. Germline V gives CDR1 SNHLY, CDR2 FYNNEI. V shed 6 bases, J shed 8 bases, and the junction held 13 bases outside the gene matches. For the CDR3, the DNA is TGTGCCAGCAGCGGTACAGGGGGCTTAAGGGAAGGCTACACCTTC. Its protein product is CASSGTGGLREGYTF.

This clone was seen a handful of times. The chain joins TRBV6-5 to TRBJ2-7; possible D gene TRBD2, 6 bases. This CDR3 spans 13 amino acids. Germline V lookup: CDR1 MNHEY, CDR2 SVGAGI. Trimming removed 6 bases from V and 2 bases from J, with 11 bases in between. CDR3 amino acids: CASRRGPTYEQYF. The CDR3 DNA reads as TGTGCCAGCAGGCGGGGCCCGACCTACGAGCAGTACTTC.

V gene TRBV7-3 combines with J gene TRBJ2-1; TRBD2 matches 9 bases. J lost 9 bases, V lost 1 base, and 7 bases had no gene match. The CDR3 length is 15 residues. Germline lookup yields CDR1 SGHTA and CDR2 FQGTGA. This CDR3 reads CASSLNGGGAGEQFF. CDR3 nucleotides: TGTGCCAGCAGCTTAAATGGCGGGGGGGCCGGTGAGCAGTTCTTC.

This chain connects TRBV6-2 or TRBV6-3 to TRBJ2-2; D gene unclear. CDR3 length: 16 amino acids. V was pared by 2 bases and J by 0 bases, with 10 bases between. Germline-derived CDR1 and CDR2 are MNHEY and SVGEGT. CDR3 nucleotide sequence: TGTGCCAGCAGTTACGAGTCGGTGACGAACACCGGGGAGCTGTTTTTT. It codes for CASSYESVTNTGELFF.

A word on this clone: The same CDR3 also results from other DNA sequences found in this sample. The genes are TRBV5-1 and TRBJ1-3; tentatively, D is TRBD1 (6 bases). V lost 0 bases and J lost 0, with 7 bases in between. The CDR3 runs 15 residues. Germline V gene sequence: CDR1 SGHRS, CDR2 YFSETQ. The CDR3 loop reads CASSLEGGSGNTIYF. Written as DNA, the CDR3 is TGCGCCAGCAGCTTGGAAGGGGGCTCTGGAAACACCATATATTTT.

The chain links TRBV7-2 to TRBJ1-1; D gene ambiguous. CDR1 is SGHTA, CDR2 FQGNSA, per germline. The CDR3 covers 15 residues. V was shortened by 1 base and J by 3 bases, with 12 bases between the two germline ends. The CDR3 bases are TGTGCCAGCAGCTTAGAGTCCGGAGTTTACACTGAAGCTTTCTTT. Its translation is CASSLESGVYTEAFF.

The table lists this clone with a count of one. V and J are TRBV21-1 and TRBJ2-5. TRBV21-1 is a listed pseudogene. The length of the CDR3 is 14 residues. Here the CDR3 reads CASSKGKFQETQYF. As DNA, the CDR3 is TGTGCCAGCAGCAAAGGGAAGTTCCAAGAGACCCAGTACTTC.

This clone was observed once. The chain is built from TRBV19 and TRBJ1-3; 8 nucleotides agree with TRBD1. The germline V gene has CDR1 LNHDA and CDR2 SQIVND (reference sequence). The trim removed 10 bases at V and 0 bases at J, leaving 26 bases unmatched. The CDR3 consists of 21 residues. This chain's CDR3 is CAKQRGQADTNPLSSGNTIYF. The CDR3 bases are TGTGCCAAGCAACGGGGACAGGCTGATACCAACCCACTCAGCTCTGGAAACACCATATATTTT.

The V and J genes are TRBV28 and TRBJ2-2; tentatively, D is TRBD1 (5 bases). CDR1 is MDHEN, CDR2 SYDVKM, per germline. The V end was cut by 6 bases, the J end by 5 bases, with 13 bases between. This CDR3 has 14 amino acids. The CDR3 DNA follows: TGTGCCAGCAGCACTACAGGTTTAACCGGGGAGCTGTTTTTT. The encoded protein is CASSTTGLTGELFF.

The chain couples TRBV10-3 to TRBJ1-6; D perhaps matches TRBD1 (6 bases). Trimming removed 10 bases at V and 6 bases at J, with 13 bases between. Germline V gene lookup returns CDR1 ENHRY and CDR2 SYGVKD. CDR3 size: 13 residues. CDR3 nucleotide sequence: TGTGCCACACAGGGTGATAGTAATTCACCCCTCCACTTT. Translated: CATQGDSNSPLHF.

The rearrangement uses TRBV20-1 and TRBJ1-1; unclear D gene. Trimming stripped 3 bases from V and 3 bases from J, with 20 bases between. This CDR3 has 16 residues. Germline V gene data show CDR1 as DFQATT and CDR2 as SNEGSKA (reference sequence). The CDR3 loop is CSASRSGPNRDTEAFF. The CDR3 DNA sequence: TGCAGTGCTAGTCGGTCCGGCCCAAATCGGGACACTGAAGCTTTCTTT.

The V and J genes are TRBV19 and TRBJ2-3, with 11 bases aligning to TRBD2. Trimming removed 6 bases from V and 3 bases from J; junction bases left unmatched: 2. Germline CDR1 reads LNHDA; CDR2 reads SQIVND (reference sequence). The CDR3 totals 14 residues. The CDR3 loop is CASSTSGGTDTQYF. The CDR3 bases are TGTGCCAGTAGCACTAGCGGGGGAACAGATACGCAGTATTTT.

The chain combines TRBV28 with TRBJ1-2; D gene ambiguous. The germline CDR1 and CDR2 sequences are MDHEN and SYDVKM. CDR3 length equals 12 residues. V was shortened by 9 bases and J by 0 bases, with 8 bases between the two germline ends. CDR3 nucleotides: TGTGCCAGTGTAAGCGCTAACTATGGCTACACCTTC. The encoded protein is CASVSANYGYTF.

This sequence joins TRBV19 and TRBJ2-7, with D perhaps TRBD1 (6 bases). Germline CDR1 reads LNHDA; CDR2 reads SQIVND (reference sequence). Trimming took off 1 base at V and 2 bases at J, with 9 bases between the two ends. This CDR3 is built from 14 residues. The CDR3 sequence: CASSIGRGTYEQYF. In DNA form, the CDR3 reads TGTGCCAGTAGTATAGGCAGGGGAACCTACGAGCAGTACTTC.

This clone was detected once. The chain has TRBV12-3 or TRBV12-4 and TRBJ1-2, with a tentative D call TRBD1 (5 bases). The CDR3 has 13 amino acids. The V and J ends lost 1 base and 7 bases respectively, with 10 bases between them. CDR3 loop: CASSLGQGSGYTF. For the CDR3, the DNA is TGTGCCAGCAGTTTAGGTCAGGGCTCTGGCTACACCTTC.

The chain links TRBV10-3 to TRBJ1-1, with D possibly matching TRBD1 (6 bases). CDR3 length: 14 amino acids. V was clipped by 4 bases and J by 6 bases, with 15 bases between them. Germline CDR1 reads ENHRY; CDR2 reads SYGVKD. The CDR3 bases are TGTGCCATCAGTGGCACCGGGACACAGTCTGAAGCTTTCTTT. Translating gives CAISGTGTQSEAFF.